This TCR beta chain is from a study of shared clonotypes between healthy human individuals. Assay execution took place at the deep level. Measured with immunoSEQ multiplex PCR; TCRdb has only the in-frame clones, and not every one. The sample shows some 450,000 clones, approximately 80% of them seen only once. This clone was seen once. Some 90 million PBMCs supplied genomic DNA for unsorted samples. The germline V gene has CDR1 MNHEY and CDR2 SVGAGI. The CDR3 length is 15 residues. Trimming pared 5 bases from V and 3 bases from J, leaving 14 bases between. Sequencing was done on a sample of PBMCs. This TCR derives from a woman in her thirties or forties in good health. Some clones in this sample may be carry-over from other donors' samples. This chain connects TRBV6-5 to TRBJ1-3; D is possibly TRBD1 (6 bases). The CDR3: CASSLGGGGGNTIYF. As DNA, the CDR3 is TGTGCCAGCAGTCTAGGGGGGGGCGGTGGAAACACCATATATTTT.